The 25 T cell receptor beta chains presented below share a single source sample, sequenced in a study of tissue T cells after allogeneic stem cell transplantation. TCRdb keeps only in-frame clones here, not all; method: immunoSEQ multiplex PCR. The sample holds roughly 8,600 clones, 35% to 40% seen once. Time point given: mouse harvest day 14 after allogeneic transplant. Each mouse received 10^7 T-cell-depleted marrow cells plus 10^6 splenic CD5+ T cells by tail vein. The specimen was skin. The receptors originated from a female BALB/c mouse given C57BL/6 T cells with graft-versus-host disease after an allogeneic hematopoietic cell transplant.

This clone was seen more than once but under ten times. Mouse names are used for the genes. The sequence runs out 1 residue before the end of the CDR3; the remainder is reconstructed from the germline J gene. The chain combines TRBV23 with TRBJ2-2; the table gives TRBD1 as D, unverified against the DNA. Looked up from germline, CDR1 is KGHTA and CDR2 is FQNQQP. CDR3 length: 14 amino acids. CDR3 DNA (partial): TGCTCCAGCAGTCAACAGGGAGACACCGGGCAGCTCTAC. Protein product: CSSSQQGDTGQLY. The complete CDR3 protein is CSSSQQGDTGQLYF.

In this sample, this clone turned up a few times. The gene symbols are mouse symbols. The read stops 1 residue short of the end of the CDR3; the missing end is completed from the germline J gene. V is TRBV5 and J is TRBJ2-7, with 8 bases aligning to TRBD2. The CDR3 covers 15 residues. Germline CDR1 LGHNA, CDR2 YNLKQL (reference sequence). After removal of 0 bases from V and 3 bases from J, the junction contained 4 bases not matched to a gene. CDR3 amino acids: CASSQDWGGRYEQYF. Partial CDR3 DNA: TGTGCCAGCAGCCAAGATTGGGGGGGGCGCTATGAACAGTAC.

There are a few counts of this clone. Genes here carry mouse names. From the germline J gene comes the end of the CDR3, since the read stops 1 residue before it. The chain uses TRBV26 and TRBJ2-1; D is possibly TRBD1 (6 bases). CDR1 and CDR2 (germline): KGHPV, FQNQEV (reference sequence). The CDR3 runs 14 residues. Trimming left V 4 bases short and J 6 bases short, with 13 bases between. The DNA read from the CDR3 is TGTGCCAGCAGTCGTGGATCAGGGGTTGCTGAGCAGTTC. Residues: CASSRGSGVAEQF. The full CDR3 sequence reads CASSRGSGVAEQFF.

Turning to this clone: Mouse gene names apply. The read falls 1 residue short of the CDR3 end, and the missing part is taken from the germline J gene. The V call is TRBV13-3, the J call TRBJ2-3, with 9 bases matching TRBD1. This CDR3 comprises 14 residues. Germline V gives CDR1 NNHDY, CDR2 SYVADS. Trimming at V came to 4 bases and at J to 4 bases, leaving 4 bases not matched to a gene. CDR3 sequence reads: CASSRDRVSETLYF. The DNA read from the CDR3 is TGTGCCAGCAGTCGGGACAGGGTATCAGAAACGCTGTAT.

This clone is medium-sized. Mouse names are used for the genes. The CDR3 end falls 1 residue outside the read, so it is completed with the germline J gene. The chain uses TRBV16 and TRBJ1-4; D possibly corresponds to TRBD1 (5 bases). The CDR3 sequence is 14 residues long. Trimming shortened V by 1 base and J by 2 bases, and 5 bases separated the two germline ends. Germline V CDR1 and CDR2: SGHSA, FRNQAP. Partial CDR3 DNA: TGTGCAAGCAGCTTAGCAGGGTCCAACGAAAGATTATTT. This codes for CASSLAGSNERLF. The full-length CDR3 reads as CASSLAGSNERLFF.

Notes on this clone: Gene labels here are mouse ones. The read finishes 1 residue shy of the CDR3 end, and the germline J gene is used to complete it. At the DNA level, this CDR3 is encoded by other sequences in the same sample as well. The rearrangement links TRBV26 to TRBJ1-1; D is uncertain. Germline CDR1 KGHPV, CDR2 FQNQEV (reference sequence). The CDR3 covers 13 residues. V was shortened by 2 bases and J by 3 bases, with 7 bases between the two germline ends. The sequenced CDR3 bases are TGTGCCAGCAGTCTGCGGGGTGACACAGAAGTCTTC. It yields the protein CASSLRGDTEVF. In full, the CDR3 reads CASSLRGDTEVFF.

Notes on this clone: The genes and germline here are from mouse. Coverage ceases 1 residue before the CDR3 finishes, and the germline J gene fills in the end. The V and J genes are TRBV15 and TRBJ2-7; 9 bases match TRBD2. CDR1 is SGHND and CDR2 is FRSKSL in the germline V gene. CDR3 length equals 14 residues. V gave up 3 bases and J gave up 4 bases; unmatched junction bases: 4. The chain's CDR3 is CASSLWGGAYEQYF. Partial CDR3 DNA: TGTGCCAGCAGTTTGTGGGGGGGCGCTTATGAACAGTAC.

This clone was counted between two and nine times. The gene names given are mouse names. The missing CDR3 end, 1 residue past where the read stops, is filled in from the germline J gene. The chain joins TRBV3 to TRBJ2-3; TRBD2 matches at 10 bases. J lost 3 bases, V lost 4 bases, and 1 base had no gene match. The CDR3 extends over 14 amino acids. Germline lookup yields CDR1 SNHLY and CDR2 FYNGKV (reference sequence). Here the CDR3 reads CASSWTGGAETLYF. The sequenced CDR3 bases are TGTGCCAGCAGCTGGACTGGGGGCGCAGAAACGCTGTAT.

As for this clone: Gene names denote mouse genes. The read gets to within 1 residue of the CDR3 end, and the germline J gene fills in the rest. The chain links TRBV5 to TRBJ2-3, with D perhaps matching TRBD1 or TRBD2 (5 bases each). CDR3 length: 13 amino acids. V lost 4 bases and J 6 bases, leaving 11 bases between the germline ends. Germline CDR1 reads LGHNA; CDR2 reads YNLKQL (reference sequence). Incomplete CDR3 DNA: TGTGCCAGCAGCCGCGGGGACGGGGAAACGCTGTAT. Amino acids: CASSRGDGETLY. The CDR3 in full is CASSRGDGETLYF.

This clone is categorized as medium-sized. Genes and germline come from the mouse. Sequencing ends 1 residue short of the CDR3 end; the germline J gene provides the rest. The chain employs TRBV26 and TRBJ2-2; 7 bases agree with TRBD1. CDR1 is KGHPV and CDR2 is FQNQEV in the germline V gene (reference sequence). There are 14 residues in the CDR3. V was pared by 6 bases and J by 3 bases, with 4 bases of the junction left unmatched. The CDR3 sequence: CASSLQGYTGQLYF. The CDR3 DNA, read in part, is TGTGCCAGCAGCCTACAGGGGTACACCGGGCAGCTCTAC.

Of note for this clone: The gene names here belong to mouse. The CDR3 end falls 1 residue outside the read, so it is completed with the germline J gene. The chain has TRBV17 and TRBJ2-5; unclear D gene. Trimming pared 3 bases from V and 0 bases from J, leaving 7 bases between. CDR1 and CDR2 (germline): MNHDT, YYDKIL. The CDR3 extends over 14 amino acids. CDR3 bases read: TGTGCTAGCAGTAGTTCCAATAACCAAGACACCCAGTAC. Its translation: CASSSSNNQDTQY. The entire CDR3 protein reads CASSSSNNQDTQYF.

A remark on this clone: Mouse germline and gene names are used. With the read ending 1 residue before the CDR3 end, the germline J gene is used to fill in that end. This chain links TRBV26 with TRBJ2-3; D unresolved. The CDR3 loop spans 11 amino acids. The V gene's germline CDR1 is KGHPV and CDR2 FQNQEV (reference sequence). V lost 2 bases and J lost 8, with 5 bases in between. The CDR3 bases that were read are TGTGCCAGCAGTCTGGGAGGAACGCTGTAT. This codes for CASSLGGTLY. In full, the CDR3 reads CASSLGGTLYF. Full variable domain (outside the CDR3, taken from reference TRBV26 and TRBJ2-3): NSKVIQTPRYLVKGQGQKAKMRCIPEKGHPVVFWYQQNKNNEFKFLINFQNQEVLQQIDMTEKRFSAECPSNSPCSLEIQSSEAGDSALYLCASSLGGTLYFGSGTRLTVL.

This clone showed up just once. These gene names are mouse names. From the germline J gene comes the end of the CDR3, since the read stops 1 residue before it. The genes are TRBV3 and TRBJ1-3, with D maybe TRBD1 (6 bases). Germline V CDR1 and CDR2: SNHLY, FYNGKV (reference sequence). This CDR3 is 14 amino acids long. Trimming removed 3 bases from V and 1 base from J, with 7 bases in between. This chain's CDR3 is CASSLTGSGNTLYF. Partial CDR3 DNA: TGTGCCAGCAGCTTGACAGGATCTGGAAATACGCTCTAT.

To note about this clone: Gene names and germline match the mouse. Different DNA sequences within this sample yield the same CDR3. CDR3 bases read: TGTGCCAGCGGGAGACTGGGGGGTTCAGAAACGCTGTAT. Encoded protein: CASGRLGGSETLY. The full CDR3 reads CASGRLGGSETLYF. V usage is TRBV13-2 and J usage is TRBJ2-3, with 10 nucleotides matching TRBD2. The sequenced fragment ends 1 residue before the CDR3 boundary, so the rest is inferred from the germline J gene. V dropped 5 bases and J dropped 4; count of bases not matched to a gene: 4. Germline assignment: CDR1 NNHNN and CDR2 SYGAGS (reference sequence). There are 14 residues in the CDR3.

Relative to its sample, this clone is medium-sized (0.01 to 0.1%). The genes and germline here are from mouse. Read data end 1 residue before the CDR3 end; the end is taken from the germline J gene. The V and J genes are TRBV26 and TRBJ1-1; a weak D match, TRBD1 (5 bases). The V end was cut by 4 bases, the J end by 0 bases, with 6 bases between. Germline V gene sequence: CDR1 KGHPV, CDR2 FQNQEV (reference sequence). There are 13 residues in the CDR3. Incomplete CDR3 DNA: TGTGCCAGCAGTCCGACAGCAAACACAGAAGTCTTC. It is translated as CASSPTANTEVF. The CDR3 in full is CASSPTANTEVFF.

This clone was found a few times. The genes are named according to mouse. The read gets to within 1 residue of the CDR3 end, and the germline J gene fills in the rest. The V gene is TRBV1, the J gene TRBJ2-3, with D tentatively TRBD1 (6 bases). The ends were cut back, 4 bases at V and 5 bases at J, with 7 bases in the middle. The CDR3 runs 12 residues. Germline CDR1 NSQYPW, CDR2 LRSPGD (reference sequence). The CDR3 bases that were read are TGCACCTGCAGTGAACAGGGAGAAACGCTGTAT. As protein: CTCSEQGETLY. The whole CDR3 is CTCSEQGETLYF.

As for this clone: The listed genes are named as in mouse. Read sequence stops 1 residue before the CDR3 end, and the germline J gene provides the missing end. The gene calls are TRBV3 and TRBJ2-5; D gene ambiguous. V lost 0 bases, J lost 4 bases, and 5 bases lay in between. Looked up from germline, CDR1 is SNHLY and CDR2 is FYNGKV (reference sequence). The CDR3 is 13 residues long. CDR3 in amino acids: CASSLAQKDTQYF. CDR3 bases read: TGTGCCAGCAGCTTAGCACAGAAAGACACCCAGTAC. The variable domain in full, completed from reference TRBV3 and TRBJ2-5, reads GPKVLQIPSHQIIDMGQMVTLNCDPVSNHLYFYWYKQILGQQMEFLVNFYNGKVMEKSKLFKDQFSVERPDGSYFTLKIQPTALEDSAVYFCASSLAQKDTQYFGPGTRLLVL.

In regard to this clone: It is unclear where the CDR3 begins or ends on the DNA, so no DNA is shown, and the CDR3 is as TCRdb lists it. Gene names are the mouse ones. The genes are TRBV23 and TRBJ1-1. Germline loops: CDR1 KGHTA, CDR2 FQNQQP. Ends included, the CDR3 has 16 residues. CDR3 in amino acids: CSSSQSWGRGNTEVFF.

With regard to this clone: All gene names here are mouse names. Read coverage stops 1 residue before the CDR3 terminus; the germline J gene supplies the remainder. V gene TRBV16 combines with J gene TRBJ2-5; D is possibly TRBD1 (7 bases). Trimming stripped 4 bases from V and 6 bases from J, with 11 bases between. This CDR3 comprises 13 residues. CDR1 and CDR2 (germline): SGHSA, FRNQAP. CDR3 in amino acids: CASSSRGHDTQYF. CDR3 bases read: TGTGCAAGCAGCTCGAGGGGGCACGACACCCAGTAC.

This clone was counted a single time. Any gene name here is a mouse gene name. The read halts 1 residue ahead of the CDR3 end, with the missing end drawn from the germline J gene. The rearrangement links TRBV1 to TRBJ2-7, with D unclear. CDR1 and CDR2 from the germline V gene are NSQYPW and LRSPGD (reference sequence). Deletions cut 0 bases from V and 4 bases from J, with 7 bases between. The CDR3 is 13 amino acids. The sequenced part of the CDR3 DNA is TGCACCTGCAGTGCAGATCCCAAATATGAACAGTAC. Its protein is CTCSADPKYEQY. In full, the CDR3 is CTCSADPKYEQYF.

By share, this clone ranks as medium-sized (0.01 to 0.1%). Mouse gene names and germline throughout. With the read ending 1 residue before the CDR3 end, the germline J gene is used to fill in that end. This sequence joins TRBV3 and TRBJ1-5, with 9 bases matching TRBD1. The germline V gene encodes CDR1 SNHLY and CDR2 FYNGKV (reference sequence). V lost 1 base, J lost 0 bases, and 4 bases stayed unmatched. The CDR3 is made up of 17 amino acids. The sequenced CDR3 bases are TGTGCCAGCAGCTTAGTCGACAGGGGGGATAACAACCAGGCTCCGCTT. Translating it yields CASSLVDRGDNNQAPL. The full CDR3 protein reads CASSLVDRGDNNQAPLF.

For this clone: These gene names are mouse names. CDR3 amino acids: CASSPGLGNYAEQFF. Partial CDR3 DNA: TGTGCCAGCAGCCCGGGACTGGGGAACTATGCTGAGCAGTTC. The V and J genes are TRBV5 and TRBJ2-1; the match to TRBD2 covers 10 bases. The read halts 1 residue ahead of the CDR3 end, with the missing end drawn from the germline J gene. With V trimmed by 4 bases and J by 1 base, 1 base remained unmatched. The CDR3 is 15 residues long. The germline V gene encodes CDR1 LGHNA and CDR2 YNLKQL (reference sequence).

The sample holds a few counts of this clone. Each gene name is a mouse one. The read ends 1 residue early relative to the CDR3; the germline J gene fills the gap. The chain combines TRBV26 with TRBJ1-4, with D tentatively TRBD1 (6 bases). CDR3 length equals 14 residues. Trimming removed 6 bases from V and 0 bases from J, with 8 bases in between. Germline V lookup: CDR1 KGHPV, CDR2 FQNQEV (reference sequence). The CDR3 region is CASSRTVSNERLFF. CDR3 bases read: TGTGCCAGCAGCAGGACAGTTTCCAACGAAAGATTATTT.

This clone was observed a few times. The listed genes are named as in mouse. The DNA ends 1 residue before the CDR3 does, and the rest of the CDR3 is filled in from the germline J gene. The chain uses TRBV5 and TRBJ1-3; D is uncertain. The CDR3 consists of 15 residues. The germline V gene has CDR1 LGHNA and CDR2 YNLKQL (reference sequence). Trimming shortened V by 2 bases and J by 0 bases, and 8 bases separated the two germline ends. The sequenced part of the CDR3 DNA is TGTGCCAGCAGCCAAACAGACAATTCTGGAAATACGCTCTAT. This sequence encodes CASSQTDNSGNTLY. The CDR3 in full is CASSQTDNSGNTLYF.

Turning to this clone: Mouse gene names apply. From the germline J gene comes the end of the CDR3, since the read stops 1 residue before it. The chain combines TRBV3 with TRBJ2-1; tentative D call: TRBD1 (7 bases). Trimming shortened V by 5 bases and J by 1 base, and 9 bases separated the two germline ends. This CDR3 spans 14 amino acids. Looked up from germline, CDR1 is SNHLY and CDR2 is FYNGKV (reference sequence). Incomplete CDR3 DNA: TGTGCCAGCAGCCCAGGGGGGAACTATGCTGAGCAGTTC. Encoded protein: CASSPGGNYAEQF. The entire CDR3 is CASSPGGNYAEQFF. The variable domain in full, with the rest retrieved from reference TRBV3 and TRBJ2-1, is GPKVLQIPSHQIIDMGQMVTLNCDPVSNHLYFYWYKQILGQQMEFLVNFYNGKVMEKSKLFKDQFSVERPDGSYFTLKIQPTALEDSAVYFCASSPGGNYAEQFFGPGTRLTVL.